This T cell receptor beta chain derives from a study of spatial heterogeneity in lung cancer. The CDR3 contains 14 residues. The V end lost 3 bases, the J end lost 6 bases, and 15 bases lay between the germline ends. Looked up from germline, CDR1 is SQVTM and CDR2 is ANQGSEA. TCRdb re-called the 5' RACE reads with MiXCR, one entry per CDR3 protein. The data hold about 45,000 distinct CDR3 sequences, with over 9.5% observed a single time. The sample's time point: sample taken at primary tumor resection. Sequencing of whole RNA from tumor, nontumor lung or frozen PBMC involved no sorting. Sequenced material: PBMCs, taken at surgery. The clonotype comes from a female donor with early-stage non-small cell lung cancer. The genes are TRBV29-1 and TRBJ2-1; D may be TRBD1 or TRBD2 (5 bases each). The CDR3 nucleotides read TGCAGCGTTGACCGCCCCGGGACGGGCAATGAGCAGTTCTTC. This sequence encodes CSVDRPGTGNEQFF.